The present T cell receptor beta chain was sequenced within a study of PD-1 blockade in classical Hodgkin lymphoma. General observations from the study: When set against healthy donors, newly diagnosed patients were reported to show lower baseline TCR diversity. CD4+ TCR diversity, unlike CD8+, rose significantly by C4D1.

CDR3 size: 14 residues. The V and J ends lost 1 base and 6 bases respectively, with 9 bases between them. CDR1 and CDR2 from the germline V gene are SEHNR and FQNEAQ (reference sequence). Repertoires were generated with immunoSEQ multiplex PCR, while TCRdb's copy carries only in-frame clones and drops some. The data contain over 85,000 clones, approximately 90% of them seen just once; the ten biggest clones take up approximately 2.9%. This sample's time point: cycle 4 day 1 (C4D1), after 6 weeks of nivolumab. All patients experienced relapse after autologous stem cell transplantation, and brentuximab vedotin exposure was variable. In regard to this clone: Its specificity is unknown.

The sample here was peripheral blood mononuclear cells (PBMCs), taken before the fourth cycle of nivolumab. This sequence was found in a human donor with classical Hodgkin lymphoma. The chain combines TRBV7-9 with TRBJ2-2, with unresolved D. The CDR3: CASSLVGIPGELFF. Written as DNA, the CDR3 is TGTGCCAGCAGCTTAGTGGGGATTCCCGGGGAGCTGTTTTTT.